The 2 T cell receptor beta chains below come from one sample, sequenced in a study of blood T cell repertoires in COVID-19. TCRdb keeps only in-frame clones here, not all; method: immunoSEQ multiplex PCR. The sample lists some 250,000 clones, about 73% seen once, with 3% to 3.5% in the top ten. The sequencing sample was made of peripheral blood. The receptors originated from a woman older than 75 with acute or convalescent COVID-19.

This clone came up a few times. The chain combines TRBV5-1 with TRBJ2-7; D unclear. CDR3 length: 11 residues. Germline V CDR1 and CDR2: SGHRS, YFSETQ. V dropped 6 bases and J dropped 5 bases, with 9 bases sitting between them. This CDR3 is CASKSGHEQYF. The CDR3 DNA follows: TGCGCCAGCAAGAGTGGGCACGAGCAGTACTTC.

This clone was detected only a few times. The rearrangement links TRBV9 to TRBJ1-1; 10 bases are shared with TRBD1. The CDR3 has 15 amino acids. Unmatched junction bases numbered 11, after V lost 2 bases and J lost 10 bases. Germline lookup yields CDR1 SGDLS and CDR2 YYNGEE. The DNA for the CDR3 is TGTGCCAGCAGCGTCAAACCGACAGGGGGCGCGTCAGCTTTCTTT. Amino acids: CASSVKPTGGASAFF.